This T cell receptor (beta chain) was sequenced during a study of OX40 agonist ivuxolimab in advanced cancers. Germline lookup yields CDR1 GTSNPN and CDR2 SVGIG (reference sequence). The CDR3 consists of 15 residues. The germline V and J ends were trimmed by 0 bases and 6 bases, with 15 bases remaining between them. Method: immunoSEQ multiplex PCR; TCRdb's copy keeps in-frame clones and lacks some. The sample includes some 86,000 clones, 75% to 95% of them seen just once. The chain carries TRBV30 and TRBJ2-1, with D possibly TRBD1 on 6 matching bases. The input for sequencing was CD4+ or CD8+ T cells sorted from blood, taken in a trial of the OX40 agonist ivuxolimab. This clonotype was sampled from an adult with an advanced solid tumor such as melanoma, head and neck, liver or kidney cancer. The CDR3 reads CAWSVGGSAFNEQFF. The CDR3 coding sequence is TGTGCCTGGAGTGTAGGGGGTAGCGCCTTCAATGAGCAGTTCTTC. The whole variable domain, remainder taken from reference TRBV30 and TRBJ2-1, is SQTIHQWPATLVQPVGSPLSLECTVEGTSNPNLYWYRQAAGRGLQLLFYSVGIGQISSEVPQNLSASRPQDRQFILSSKKLLLSDSGFYLCAWSVGGSAFNEQFFGPGTRLTVL.